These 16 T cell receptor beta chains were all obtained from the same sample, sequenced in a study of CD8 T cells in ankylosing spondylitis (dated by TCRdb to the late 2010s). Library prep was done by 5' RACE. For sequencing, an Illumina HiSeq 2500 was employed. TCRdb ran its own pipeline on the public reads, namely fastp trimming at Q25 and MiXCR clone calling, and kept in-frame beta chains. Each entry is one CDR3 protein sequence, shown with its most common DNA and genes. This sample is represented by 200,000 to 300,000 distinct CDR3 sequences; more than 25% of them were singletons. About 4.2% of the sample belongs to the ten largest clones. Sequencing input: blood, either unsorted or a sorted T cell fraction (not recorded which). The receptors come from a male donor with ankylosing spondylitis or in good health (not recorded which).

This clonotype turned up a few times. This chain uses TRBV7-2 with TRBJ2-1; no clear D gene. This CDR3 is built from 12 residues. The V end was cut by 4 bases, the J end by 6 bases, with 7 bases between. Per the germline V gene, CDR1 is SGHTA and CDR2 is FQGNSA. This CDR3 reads CASSYWGNEQFF. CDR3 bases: TGTGCCAGCAGCTACTGGGGCAATGAGCAGTTCTTC. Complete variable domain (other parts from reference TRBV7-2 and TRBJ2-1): GAGVSQSPSNKVTEKGKDVELRCDPISGHTALYWYRQSLGQGLEFLIYFQGNSAPDKSGLPSDRFSAERTGGSVSTLTIQRTQQEDSAVYLCASSYWGNEQFFGPGTRLTVL.

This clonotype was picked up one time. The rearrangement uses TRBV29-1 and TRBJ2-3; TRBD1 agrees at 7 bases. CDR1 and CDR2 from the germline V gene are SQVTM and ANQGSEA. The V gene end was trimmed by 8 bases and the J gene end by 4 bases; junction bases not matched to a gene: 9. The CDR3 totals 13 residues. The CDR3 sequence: CSFVQGNSDTQYF. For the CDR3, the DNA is TGCAGCTTTGTACAGGGGAACTCAGATACGCAGTATTTT.

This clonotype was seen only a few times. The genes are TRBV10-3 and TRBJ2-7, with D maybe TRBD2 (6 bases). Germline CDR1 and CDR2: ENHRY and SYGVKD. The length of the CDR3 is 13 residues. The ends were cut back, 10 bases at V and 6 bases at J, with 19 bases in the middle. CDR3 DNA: TGTGCCAGAAGCGAGTGGGGGGTAAGCGAGCAGTACTTC. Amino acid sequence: CARSEWGVSEQYF.

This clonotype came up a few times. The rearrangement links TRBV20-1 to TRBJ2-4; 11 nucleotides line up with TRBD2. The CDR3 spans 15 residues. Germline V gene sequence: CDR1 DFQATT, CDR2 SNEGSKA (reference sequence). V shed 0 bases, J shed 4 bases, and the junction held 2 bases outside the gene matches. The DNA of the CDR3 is TGCAGTGCTAGAGACCCTAGCGGGGGGAAAAACATTCAGTACTTC. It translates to CSARDPSGGKNIQYF.

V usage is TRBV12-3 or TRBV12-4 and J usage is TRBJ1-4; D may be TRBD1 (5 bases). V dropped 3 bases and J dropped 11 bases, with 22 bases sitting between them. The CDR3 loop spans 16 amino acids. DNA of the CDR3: TGTGCCAGCAGTTTTCGGGGCGGAGGGAGTTTTGGTAAACTGTTTTTT. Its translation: CASSFRGGGSFGKLFF.

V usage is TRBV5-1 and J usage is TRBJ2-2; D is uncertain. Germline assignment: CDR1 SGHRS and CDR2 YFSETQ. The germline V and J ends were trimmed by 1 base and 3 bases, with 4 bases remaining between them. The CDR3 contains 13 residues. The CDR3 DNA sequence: TGCGCCAGCAGCTTGCCGGACACCGGGGAGCTGTTTTTT. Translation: CASSLPDTGELFF. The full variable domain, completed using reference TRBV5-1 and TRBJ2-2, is KAGVTQTPRYLIKTRGQQVTLSCSPISGHRSVSWYQQTPGQGLQFLFEYFSETQRNKGNFPGRFSGRQFSNSRSEMNVSTLELGDSALYLCASSLPDTGELFFGEGSRLTVL.

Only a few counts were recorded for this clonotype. CDR3 sequence: CSVEGGTDTGELFF. The DNA for the CDR3 is TGCAGCGTTGAAGGGGGGACCGACACCGGGGAGCTGTTTTTT. The chain couples TRBV29-1 to TRBJ2-2; D is tentatively TRBD1 or TRBD2 (5 bases each). CDR3 length equals 14 residues. V shed 1 base and J shed 3 bases, with 9 bases lying between them. Germline loops: CDR1 SQVTM, CDR2 ANQGSEA.

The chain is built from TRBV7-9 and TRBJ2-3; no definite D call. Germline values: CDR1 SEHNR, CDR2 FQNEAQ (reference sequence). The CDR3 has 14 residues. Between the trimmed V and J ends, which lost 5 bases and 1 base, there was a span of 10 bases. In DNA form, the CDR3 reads TGTGCCAGCAGCAGGAATGAGGGCACAGATACGCAGTATTTT. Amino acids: CASSRNEGTDTQYF. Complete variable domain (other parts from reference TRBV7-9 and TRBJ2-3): DTGVSQNPRHKITKRGQNVTFRCDPISEHNRLYWYRQTLGQGPEFLTYFQNEAQLEKSRLLSDRFSAERPKGSFSTLEIQRTEQGDSAMYLCASSRNEGTDTQYFGPGTRLTVL.

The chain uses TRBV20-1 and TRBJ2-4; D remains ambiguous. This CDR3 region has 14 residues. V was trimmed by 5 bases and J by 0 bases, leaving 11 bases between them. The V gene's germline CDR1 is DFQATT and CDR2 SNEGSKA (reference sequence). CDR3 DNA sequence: TGCAGTGCTTCAGAAGAGCCAGCCAAAAACATTCAGTACTTC. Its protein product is CSASEEPAKNIQYF.

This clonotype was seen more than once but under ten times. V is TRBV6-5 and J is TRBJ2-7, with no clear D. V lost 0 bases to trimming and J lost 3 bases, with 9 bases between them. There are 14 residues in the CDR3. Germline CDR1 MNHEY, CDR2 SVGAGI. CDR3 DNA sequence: TGTGCCAGCAGTTACTCGTTGCTTGGCTACGAGCAGTACTTC. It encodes CASSYSLLGYEQYF.

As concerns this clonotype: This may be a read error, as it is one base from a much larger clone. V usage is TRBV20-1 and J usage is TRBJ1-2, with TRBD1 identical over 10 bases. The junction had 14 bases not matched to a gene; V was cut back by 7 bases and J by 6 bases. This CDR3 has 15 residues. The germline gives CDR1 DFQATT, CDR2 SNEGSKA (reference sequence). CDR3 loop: CSVLPPGQGTHGYTF. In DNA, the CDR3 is TGCAGTGTTCTCCCCCCGGGACAGGGGACACATGGCTACACCTTC.

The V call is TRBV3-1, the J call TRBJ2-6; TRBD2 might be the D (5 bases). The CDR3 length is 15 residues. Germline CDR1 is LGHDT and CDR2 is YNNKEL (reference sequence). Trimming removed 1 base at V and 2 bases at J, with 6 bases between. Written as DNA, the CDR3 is TGTGCCAGCAGCCAAGCTAGCACTGGGGCCAACGTCCTGACTTTC. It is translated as CASSQASTGANVLTF.

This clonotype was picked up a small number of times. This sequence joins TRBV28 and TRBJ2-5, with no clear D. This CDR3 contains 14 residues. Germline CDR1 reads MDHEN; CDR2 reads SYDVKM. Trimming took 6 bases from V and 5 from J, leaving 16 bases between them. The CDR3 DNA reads TGTGCCAGCAGCCCTAAGGTGCGATCGGAGACCCAGTACTTC. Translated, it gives CASSPKVRSETQYF.

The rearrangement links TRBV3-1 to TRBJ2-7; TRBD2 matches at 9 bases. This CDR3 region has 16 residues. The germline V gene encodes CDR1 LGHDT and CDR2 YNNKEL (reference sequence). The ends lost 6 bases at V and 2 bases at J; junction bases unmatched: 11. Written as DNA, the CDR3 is TGTGCCAGCAGTCTCGGGCTAGCGGGACCACCCTACGAGCAGTACTTC. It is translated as CASSLGLAGPPYEQYF.

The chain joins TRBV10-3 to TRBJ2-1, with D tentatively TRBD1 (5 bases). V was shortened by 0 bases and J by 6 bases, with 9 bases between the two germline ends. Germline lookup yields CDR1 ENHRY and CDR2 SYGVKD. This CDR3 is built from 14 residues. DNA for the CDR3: TGTGCCATCAGTGAGTCAGGGGCTCGCAATGAGCAGTTCTTC. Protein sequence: CAISESGARNEQFF.

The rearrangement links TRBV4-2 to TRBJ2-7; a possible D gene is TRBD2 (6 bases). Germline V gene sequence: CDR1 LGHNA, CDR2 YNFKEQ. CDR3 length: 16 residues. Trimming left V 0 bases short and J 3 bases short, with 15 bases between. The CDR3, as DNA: TGTGCCAGCAGCCAAGATTGGCCGGGGGTAGGCTACGAGCAGTACTTC. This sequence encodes CASSQDWPGVGYEQYF.